This T cell receptor beta chain was sequenced during a study of blood T cell repertoires in COVID-19. Overall study: T cells, B-cell-depleted T cells, or PBMCs supplied cDNA or gDNA.

Sequenced by immunoSEQ multiplex PCR; TCRdb stores in-frame clones only, minus some. The sample includes some 31,000 clones, about 87% of them seen just once. V was shortened by 7 bases and J by 0 bases, with 10 bases between the two germline ends. CDR1 SQVTM and CDR2 ANQGSEA come from the germline V gene. The CDR3 has 13 residues. The chain carries TRBV29-1 and TRBJ2-1, with D possibly matching TRBD2 (5 bases). What was sequenced was peripheral blood. The source of this sequence is a human donor in a cohort sampled during active COVID-19. The donor label of this sample is uncertain. CDR3 nucleotides: TGCAGCGCGGAAGGGAGCTCCTACAATGAGCAGTTCTTC. It translates to CSAEGSSYNEQFF.